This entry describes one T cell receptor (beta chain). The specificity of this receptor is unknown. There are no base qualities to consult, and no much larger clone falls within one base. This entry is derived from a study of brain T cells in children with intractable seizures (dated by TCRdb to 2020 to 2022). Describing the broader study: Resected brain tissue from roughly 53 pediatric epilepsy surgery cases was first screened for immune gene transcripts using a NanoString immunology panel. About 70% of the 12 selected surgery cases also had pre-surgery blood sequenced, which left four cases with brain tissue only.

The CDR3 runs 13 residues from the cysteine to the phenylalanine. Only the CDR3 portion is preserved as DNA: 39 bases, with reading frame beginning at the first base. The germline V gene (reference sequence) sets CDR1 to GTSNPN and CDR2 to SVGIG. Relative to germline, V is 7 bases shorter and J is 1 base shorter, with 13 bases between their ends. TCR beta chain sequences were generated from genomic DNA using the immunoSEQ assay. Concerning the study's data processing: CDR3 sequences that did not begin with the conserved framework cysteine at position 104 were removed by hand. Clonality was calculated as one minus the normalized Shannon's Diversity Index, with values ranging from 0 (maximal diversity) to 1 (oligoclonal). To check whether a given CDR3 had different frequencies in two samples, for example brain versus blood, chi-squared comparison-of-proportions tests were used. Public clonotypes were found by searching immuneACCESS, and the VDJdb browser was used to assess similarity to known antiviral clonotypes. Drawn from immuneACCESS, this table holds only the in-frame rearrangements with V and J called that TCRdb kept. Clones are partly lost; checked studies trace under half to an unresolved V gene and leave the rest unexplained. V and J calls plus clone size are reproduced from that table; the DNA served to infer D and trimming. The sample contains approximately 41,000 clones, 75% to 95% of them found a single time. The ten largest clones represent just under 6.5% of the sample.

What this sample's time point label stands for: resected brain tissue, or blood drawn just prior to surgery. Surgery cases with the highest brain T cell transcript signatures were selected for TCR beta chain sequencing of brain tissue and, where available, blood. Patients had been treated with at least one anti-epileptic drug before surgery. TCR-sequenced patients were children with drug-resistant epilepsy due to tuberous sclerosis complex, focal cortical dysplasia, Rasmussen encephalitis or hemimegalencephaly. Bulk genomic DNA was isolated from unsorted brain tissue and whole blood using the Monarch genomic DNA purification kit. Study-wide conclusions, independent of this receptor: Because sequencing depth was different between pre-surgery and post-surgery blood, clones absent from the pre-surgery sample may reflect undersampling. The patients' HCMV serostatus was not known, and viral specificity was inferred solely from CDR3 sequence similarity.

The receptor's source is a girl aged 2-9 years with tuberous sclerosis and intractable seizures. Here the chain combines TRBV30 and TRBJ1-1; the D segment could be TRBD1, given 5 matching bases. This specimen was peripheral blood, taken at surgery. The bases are TGTGCCTCCCAGGGTGGACCGAACACTGAAGCTTTCTTT. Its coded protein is CASQGGPNTEAFF.